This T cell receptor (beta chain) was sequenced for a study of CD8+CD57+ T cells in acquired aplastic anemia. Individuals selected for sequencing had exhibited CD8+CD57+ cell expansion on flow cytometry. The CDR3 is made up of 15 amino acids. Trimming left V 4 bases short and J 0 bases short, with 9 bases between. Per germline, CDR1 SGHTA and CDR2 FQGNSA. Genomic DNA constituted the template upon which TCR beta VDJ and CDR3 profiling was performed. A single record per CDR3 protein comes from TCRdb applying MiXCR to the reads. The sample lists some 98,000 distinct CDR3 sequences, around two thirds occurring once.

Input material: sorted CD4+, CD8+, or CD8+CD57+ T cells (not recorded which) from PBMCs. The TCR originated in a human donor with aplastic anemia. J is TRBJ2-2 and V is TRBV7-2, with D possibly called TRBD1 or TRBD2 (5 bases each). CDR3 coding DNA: TGTGCCAGCAGCTCCGGGACGGCGAACACCGGGGAGCTGTTTTTT. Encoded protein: CASSSGTANTGELFF.